The source of this T cell receptor (beta chain) is a study of T cell responses to AZD1222 COVID-19 vaccine. Only in-frame clones appear in the TCRdb table, and some are missing; sequencing was by immunoSEQ multiplex PCR. The sample contains about 78,000 clones, approximately 90% of which appear only once. From germline, CDR1 is SGHVS and CDR2 FQNEAQ. The CDR3 sequence is 14 residues long. The ends were cut back, 5 bases at V and 4 bases at J, with 12 bases in the middle. The V call is TRBV7-8, the J call TRBJ1-5; TRBD1 might be the D (6 bases). The clonotype comes from an adult who received the AZD1222 COVID-19 vaccine. Sequenced material: peripheral blood, taken 28 days after the second AZD1222 dose. CDR3 sequence: CASSRWDMNQPQHF. As DNA, the CDR3 is TGTGCCAGCAGCCGATGGGACATGAATCAGCCCCAGCATTTT.